This TCR beta chain comes out of a study of shared clonotypes between healthy human individuals. The length of the CDR3 is 15 residues. CDR1 and CDR2 from the germline V gene are SGHDT and YYEEEE. V shed 2 bases, J shed 4 bases, and the junction held 5 bases outside the gene matches. TCRdb keeps only in-frame clones here, not all; method: immunoSEQ multiplex PCR. Counted here are more than 2 million clones, over 85% occurring once; the ten biggest clones make up 0.13%. V and J are TRBV5-6 and TRBJ2-7, with 11 bases that match TRBD2. The source of this sequence is a man aged 18 to 29 in good health. The sample consisted of naive CD4+ T cells sorted from blood. Subset described: CD45RA+ positively selected. CDR3 DNA sequence: TGTGCCAGCAGCTTCTTTCTAGCGGGAGGATACGAGCAGTACTTC. It translates to CASSFFLAGGYEQYF.